One sample yielded the 24 T cell receptor beta chains listed below, sequenced in a study of shared clonotypes between healthy human individuals. Profiling relied on immunoSEQ multiplex PCR, and the TCRdb table lists in-frame clones only, not all of them. Of around 1.1 million clones listed, about 80% were seen once; the top ten hold roughly 0.62%. Sequenced input: memory CD4+ T cells from PBMCs. Stated subset: CD45RA-negative fraction. Source of these receptors: a man between 18 and 29 years old in good health. Some clones in this sample may be carry-over from other donors' samples.

Turning to this clone: Other DNA sequences in the sample encode the same CDR3. The chain has TRBV28 and TRBJ1-1; D is unresolved. CDR3 length equals 12 residues. The germline CDR1 and CDR2 sequences are MDHEN and SYDVKM. Trimming took off 3 bases at V and 1 base at J, with 3 bases between the two ends. CDR3 region: CASSFQNTEAFF. The CDR3, as DNA: TGTGCCAGCAGTTTTCAGAACACTGAAGCTTTCTTT.

The rearrangement links TRBV28 to TRBJ2-5; D not resolved. Germline V CDR1 and CDR2: MDHEN, SYDVKM. The CDR3 runs to 12 residues. Trimming took 6 bases from V and 7 from J, leaving 12 bases between them. This CDR3 is CASSPGSGTQYF. CDR3 coding DNA: TGTGCCAGCAGCCCCGGTTCGGGGACCCAGTACTTC.

This clone has a handful of counts. A much larger clonotype is one base distant, so this may be a read error. The chain links TRBV11-2 to TRBJ2-7; no definite D call. Deletions cut 5 bases from V and 3 bases from J, with 5 bases between. Germline V lookup: CDR1 SGHAT, CDR2 FQNNGV. The CDR3 sequence is 11 residues long. The CDR3 bases are TGTGCCAGCAGCCCCAACTACGAGCAGTACTTC. Translation gives CASSPNYEQYF.

This sequence joins TRBV19 and TRBJ2-6, with unresolved D. The CDR3 contains 13 residues. With 7 bases removed from V and 4 bases from J, the gap between germline ends came to 8 bases. Germline loops: CDR1 LNHDA, CDR2 SQIVND (reference sequence). CDR3 nucleotide sequence: TGTGCCAGTATACGACCAGGGGCCAACGTCCTGACTTTC. The encoded protein is CASIRPGANVLTF.

The gene calls are TRBV28 and TRBJ2-4; the D call may be TRBD1 or TRBD2 (7 bases each). Per the germline V gene, CDR1 is MDHEN and CDR2 is SYDVKM. This CDR3 is built from 15 residues. With 5 bases removed from V and 2 bases from J, the gap between germline ends came to 13 bases. CDR3 nucleotide sequence: TGTGCCAGCAGTCCGCAGGGGGGGACCAAAAACATTCAGTACTTC. This gives the protein CASSPQGGTKNIQYF. The variable domain in full, completed from reference TRBV28 and TRBJ2-4, reads DVKVTQSSRYLVKRTGEKVFLECVQDMDHENMFWYRQDPGLGLRLIYFSYDVKMKEKGDIPEGYSVSREKKERFSLILESASTNQTSMYLCASSPQGGTKNIQYFGAGTRLSVL.

As regards this clone: A much larger clone is a single base away; this may be a read error. The gene calls are TRBV28 and TRBJ2-3; no firm D call. CDR3 size: 11 residues. From germline, CDR1 is MDHEN and CDR2 SYDVKM. Trimming took off 5 bases at V and 2 bases at J, with 2 bases between the two ends. CDR3 nucleotides: TGTGCCAGCAGTGTCACAGATACGCAGTATTTT. This sequence encodes CASSVTDTQYF.

CDR3 sequence reads: CASSLAIGRGSNEQFF. The CDR3 DNA reads TGCGCCAGCAGCTTGGCCATCGGGAGAGGGTCCAATGAGCAGTTCTTC. V usage is TRBV5-1 and J usage is TRBJ2-1, with D maybe TRBD2 (6 bases). The germline V gene encodes CDR1 SGHRS and CDR2 YFSETQ. Trimming took off 0 bases at V and 6 bases at J, with 16 bases between the two ends. The CDR3 spans 16 residues.

As concerns this clone: This sequence may be a read error, since a much larger clone differs from it by one base. The V and J genes are TRBV6-6 and TRBJ1-5; TRBD1 matches at 7 bases. With V trimmed by 6 bases and J by 6 bases, 8 bases remained unmatched. This CDR3 region has 14 residues. Germline V lookup: CDR1 MNHNY, CDR2 SVGAGI (reference sequence). The CDR3, as DNA: TGTGCCAGCAGGGACAGACAGGGTGGTCAGCCCCAGCATTTT. Protein product: CASRDRQGGQPQHF.

This clone came up many times. The chain employs TRBV5-1 and TRBJ2-2, with D maybe TRBD2 (5 bases). Looked up from germline, CDR1 is SGHRS and CDR2 is YFSETQ. This CDR3 is built from 14 residues. The germline V and J ends were trimmed by 2 bases and 2 bases, with 7 bases remaining between them. CDR3 protein: CASSFGVNTGELFF. As DNA, the CDR3 is TGCGCCAGCAGCTTCGGGGTCAACACCGGGGAGCTGTTTTTT.

The chain carries TRBV19 and TRBJ1-1; a weak D match, TRBD1 (5 bases). V gave up 4 bases and J gave up 0 bases, with 12 bases separating them. The CDR3 is made up of 15 amino acids. Germline values: CDR1 LNHDA, CDR2 SQIVND (reference sequence). The CDR3 coding sequence is TGTGCCAGTAGTACAGCACAGGAGCTGAACACTGAAGCTTTCTTT. Residues: CASSTAQELNTEAFF.

V and J are TRBV28 and TRBJ1-1, with 7 bases matching TRBD1. V dropped 5 bases and J dropped 8; count of bases not matched to a gene: 11. The CDR3 loop spans 14 amino acids. The V gene's germline CDR1 is MDHEN and CDR2 SYDVKM. CDR3 DNA: TGTGCCAGCAGTGAATCGACAGGGTCGAGGGAAGCTTTCTTT. Its protein product is CASSESTGSREAFF.

V usage is TRBV2 and J usage is TRBJ1-4; 7 bases fit TRBD1. The junction had 3 bases not matched to a gene; V was cut back by 7 bases and J by 1 base. The CDR3 sequence is 14 residues long. Germline CDR1 SNHLY, CDR2 FYNNEI. CDR3 DNA: TGTGCCAGCACTCGACAGGGAACTAATGAAAAACTGTTTTTT. It codes for CASTRQGTNEKLFF. The variable domain in full, with the rest retrieved from reference TRBV2 and TRBJ1-4, is EPEVTQTPSHQVTQMGQEVILRCVPISNHLYFYWYRQILGQKVEFLVSFYNNEISEKSEIFDDQFSVERPDGSNFTLKIRSTKLEDSAMYFCASTRQGTNEKLFFGSGTQLSVL.

The count of this clone is one. The V and J genes are TRBV18 and TRBJ2-5; 7 nucleotides agree with TRBD2. The germline V gene has CDR1 KGHSH and CDR2 LQKENI. This CDR3 has 15 amino acids. V dropped 3 bases and J dropped 3; count of bases not matched to a gene: 7. For the CDR3, the DNA is TGTGCCAGCTCACCCGGATGGGGAGGGGAAGAGACCCAGTACTTC. This sequence encodes CASSPGWGGEETQYF.

CDR3 residues: CASSLRVAGQYF. DNA for the CDR3: TGTGCCAGCAGTTTAAGAGTAGCAGGGCAGTATTTT. The rearrangement links TRBV28 to TRBJ2-3; no reliable D call. The CDR3 loop spans 12 amino acids. Trimming took 2 bases from V and 11 from J, leaving 11 bases between them. CDR1 and CDR2 (germline): MDHEN, SYDVKM.

V gene TRBV6-5 combines with J gene TRBJ2-3; D unclear. Trimming took 7 bases from V and 1 from J, leaving 6 bases between them. Germline V gives CDR1 MNHEY, CDR2 SVGAGI. The CDR3 spans 12 residues. The CDR3 is CASTEGTDTQYF. In nucleotides, the CDR3 is TGTGCCAGCACTGAGGGCACAGATACGCAGTATTTT.

V gene TRBV14 combines with J gene TRBJ1-5; D is unclear. This CDR3 contains 13 residues. V was pared by 0 bases and J by 5 bases, with 5 bases between. CDR1 is SGHDN, CDR2 FVKESK, per germline. Here the CDR3 DNA reads TGTGCCAGCAGCCAAGATCAGTATCAGCCCCAGCATTTT. Its protein is CASSQDQYQPQHF.

V is TRBV5-1 and J is TRBJ2-7; the match to TRBD1 covers 10 bases. The J segment lost 5 bases and the V segment lost 0 bases, leaving 5 bases of the junction unmatched. Germline CDR1 SGHRS, CDR2 YFSETQ. This CDR3 is 15 amino acids long. CDR3 sequence reads: CASSLGGTGVHEQYF. The CDR3 DNA follows: TGCGCCAGCAGCTTGGGAGGGACAGGGGTCCACGAGCAGTACTTC.

The chain combines TRBV5-1 with TRBJ2-7, with D perhaps matching TRBD1 or TRBD2 (5 bases each). The germline V and J ends were trimmed by 1 base and 2 bases, with 16 bases remaining between them. Germline V gene data show CDR1 as SGHRS and CDR2 as YFSETQ. The CDR3 has 16 residues. The CDR3 here is CASSLTRDLYTYEQYF. In nucleotides, the CDR3 is TGCGCCAGCAGCTTGACCAGGGACCTTTATACCTACGAGCAGTACTTC.

Only a few counts were recorded for this clone. The V and J genes are TRBV28 and TRBJ1-2; 7 bases fit TRBD1. V gave up 3 bases and J gave up 0 bases; unmatched junction bases: 7. This CDR3 comprises 16 residues. The germline gives CDR1 MDHEN, CDR2 SYDVKM. The CDR3, as DNA: TGTGCCAGCAGTTTCACAGGGGCCCGAGCTAACTATGGCTACACCTTC. This encodes CASSFTGARANYGYTF.

The chain is built from TRBV5-1 and TRBJ1-1; a weak D match, TRBD1 (6 bases). The V and J ends lost 3 bases and 5 bases respectively, with 11 bases between them. The CDR3 runs 13 residues. CDR1 and CDR2 (germline): SGHRS, YFSETQ. DNA of the CDR3: TGCGCCAGCAGCTCCCTCGGACAGACTGAAGCTTTCTTT. Amino acids: CASSSLGQTEAFF.

The V gene is TRBV4-1, the J gene TRBJ2-5; 8 bases agree with TRBD2. Germline loops: CDR1 MGHRA, CDR2 YSYEKL. Trimming at V came to 6 bases and at J to 5 bases, leaving 8 bases not matched to a gene. The CDR3 spans 14 residues. CDR3 nucleotide sequence: TGCGCCAGCAGGCCGACTAGCGTTTCGGAGACCCAGTACTTC. This gives the protein CASRPTSVSETQYF.

The chain uses TRBV7-8 and TRBJ2-3; TRBD2 agrees at 7 bases. With 1 base clipped from V and 0 bases from J, the junction kept 7 bases outside the gene matches. This CDR3 contains 17 residues. Germline V lookup: CDR1 SGHVS, CDR2 FQNEAQ. The CDR3 region is CASSLDMGLPSTDTQYF. CDR3 nucleotide sequence: TGTGCCAGCAGCTTAGACATGGGACTACCCAGCACAGATACGCAGTATTTT.

The chain uses TRBV5-6 and TRBJ1-3; tentative D call: TRBD1 (5 bases). This CDR3 has 16 amino acids. V dropped 2 bases and J dropped 7 bases, with 19 bases sitting between them. Germline values: CDR1 SGHDT, CDR2 YYEEEE. The CDR3 protein is CASSFPSEGWANTIYF. DNA for the CDR3: TGTGCCAGCAGCTTCCCTTCTGAGGGGTGGGCTAACACCATATATTTT.

The chain uses TRBV6-6 and TRBJ2-3; TRBD1 is a possible D gene (6 bases). Germline V lookup: CDR1 MNHNY, CDR2 SVGAGI (reference sequence). Deletions cut 5 bases from V and 9 bases from J, with 12 bases between. CDR3 length: 12 amino acids. The CDR3 reads CASSGNRVTQYF. CDR3 nucleotide sequence: TGTGCCAGCAGTGGAAACAGGGTCACGCAGTATTTT.